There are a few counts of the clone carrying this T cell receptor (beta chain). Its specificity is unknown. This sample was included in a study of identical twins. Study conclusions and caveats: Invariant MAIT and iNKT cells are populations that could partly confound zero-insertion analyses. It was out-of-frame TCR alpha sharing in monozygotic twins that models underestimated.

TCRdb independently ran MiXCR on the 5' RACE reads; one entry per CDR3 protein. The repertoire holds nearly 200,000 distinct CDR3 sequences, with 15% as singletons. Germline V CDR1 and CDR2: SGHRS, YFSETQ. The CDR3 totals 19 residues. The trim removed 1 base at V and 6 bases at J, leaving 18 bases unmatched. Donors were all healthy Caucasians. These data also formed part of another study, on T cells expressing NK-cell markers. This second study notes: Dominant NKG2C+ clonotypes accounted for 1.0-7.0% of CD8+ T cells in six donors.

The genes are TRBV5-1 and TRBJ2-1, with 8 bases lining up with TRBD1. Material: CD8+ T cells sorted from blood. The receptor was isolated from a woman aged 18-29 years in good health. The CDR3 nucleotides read TGCGCCAGCAGCTTGCAGGGGGCAGACCGTACTTACCTGGGCAATGAGCAGTTCTTC. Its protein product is CASSLQGADRTYLGNEQFF.